This entry lists 27 T cell receptor beta chains sequenced from one sample in a study of monozygotic twins with inflammatory bowel disease. TCRdb reprocessed the 5' RACE reads, with one entry per CDR3 protein and no DNA. The sample holds fewer than 450,000 distinct CDR3 sequences. Sequencing was done on a sample of blood. All receptors derive from a human donor with ulcerative colitis or Crohn's disease, or a healthy co-twin of an affected twin (not recorded which).

J is TRBJ2-2 and V is TRBV19. This CDR3 has 12 residues. CDR1 and CDR2 (germline): LNHDA, SQIVND (reference sequence). This CDR3 reads CASRVNAGELFF.

The chain carries TRBV7-2 and TRBJ2-7; TCRdb reports TRBD2, a call that lacks DNA to check it against. Germline lookup yields CDR1 SGHTA and CDR2 FQGNSA. There are 14 residues in the CDR3. The CDR3 is CASSLTSGIYEQYF.

The V and J genes are TRBV7-6 and TRBJ2-7; TCRdb proposes TRBD2, but this gene call is untestable without DNA. This CDR3 region has 14 residues. Looked up from germline, CDR1 is SGHVS and CDR2 is FNYEAQ. CDR3: CASSSGLAGNEQYF.

The V and J genes are TRBV5-1 and TRBJ2-3; TCRdb's D call, TRBD2, is unchecked because there is no DNA. The germline CDR1 and CDR2 sequences are SGHRS and YFSETQ. The CDR3 has 15 residues. CDR3 sequence reads: CASSSGLAARDTQYF.

This sequence joins TRBV20-1 and TRBJ1-3; TCRdb returns TRBD1, unconfirmable since there is no DNA. The CDR3 spans 14 residues. Germline assignment: CDR1 DFQATT and CDR2 SNEGSKA (reference sequence). The CDR3 loop reads CSAGRDSSGNTIYF.

The chain joins TRBV6-2 or TRBV6-3 to TRBJ1-5; the TRBD1 assignment by TCRdb is unverifiable without DNA. Germline CDR1 MNHEY, CDR2 SVGEGT. This CDR3 spans 15 amino acids. CDR3 region: CASRPTGLSNQPQHF.

The gene calls are TRBV20-1 and TRBJ2-7; TCRdb reports TRBD1, a call that lacks DNA to check it against. The CDR3 extends over 13 amino acids. Germline V gives CDR1 DFQATT, CDR2 SNEGSKA (reference sequence). The CDR3 sequence is CSARDLTPREQYF.

The chain recombines TRBV19 with TRBJ2-7; TCRdb's D call of TRBD1 is untestable without DNA. Germline values: CDR1 LNHDA, CDR2 SQIVND (reference sequence). This CDR3 spans 13 amino acids. The chain's CDR3 is CASRDRGKHEQYF.

The V call is TRBV7-9, the J call TRBJ2-1; TCRdb designates TRBD1, a call that cannot be tested without DNA. Germline V gene sequence: CDR1 SEHNR, CDR2 FQNEAQ (reference sequence). The CDR3 is 16 residues long. CDR3 in amino acids: CASSTSDREVDNEQFF. Full variable domain (outside the CDR3, taken from reference TRBV7-9 and TRBJ2-1): DTGVSQNPRHKITKRGQNVTFRCDPISEHNRLYWYRQTLGQGPEFLTYFQNEAQLEKSRLLSDRFSAERPKGSFSTLEIQRTEQGDSAMYLCASSTSDREVDNEQFFGPGTRLTVL.

This chain links TRBV20-1 with TRBJ1-1; the TCRdb D gene call, TRBD1, has no DNA to confirm it. The CDR3 runs 14 residues. Germline-derived CDR1 and CDR2 are DFQATT and SNEGSKA (reference sequence). CDR3 amino acids: CSASVGGPNTEAFF.

The chain recombines TRBV5-1 with TRBJ1-2. This CDR3 is built from 14 residues. In germline, CDR1 is SGHRS, CDR2 YFSETQ. The CDR3 region is CASSFLEPNYGYTF.

The CDR3 loop is CASSRRLMGYEQYF. The chain has TRBV6-1 and TRBJ2-7; TCRdb reports TRBD2, a call that lacks DNA to check it against. The CDR3 length is 14 residues. The germline V gene encodes CDR1 MNHNS and CDR2 SASEGT.

J is TRBJ2-4 and V is TRBV3-1; absent DNA, TCRdb's TRBD1 call cannot be checked. Germline V gene lookup returns CDR1 LGHDT and CDR2 YNNKEL (reference sequence). The CDR3 runs 14 residues. CDR3 sequence: CASSLTGGRDIQYF. Drawing the rest from reference TRBV3-1 and TRBJ2-4, the complete variable domain is DTAVSQTPKYLVTQMGNDKSIKCEQNLGHDTMYWYKQDSKKFLKIMFSYNNKELIINETVPNRFSPKSPDKAHLNLHINSLELGDSAVYFCASSLTGGRDIQYFGAGTRLSVL.

The rearrangement joins TRBV6-2 or TRBV6-3 to TRBJ2-5; TCRdb returns TRBD2, unconfirmable since there is no DNA. Looked up from germline, CDR1 is MNHEY and CDR2 is SVGEGT. The CDR3 has 15 residues. This CDR3 is CASTYTGTQKETQYF.

The gene calls are TRBV5-1 and TRBJ1-2. The CDR3 spans 14 residues. Germline lookup yields CDR1 SGHRS and CDR2 YFSETQ. The CDR3 loop is CASSLGTATYGYTF. The whole variable domain, filled in from reference TRBV5-1 and TRBJ1-2, reads KAGVTQTPRYLIKTRGQQVTLSCSPISGHRSVSWYQQTPGQGLQFLFEYFSETQRNKGNFPGRFSGRQFSNSRSEMNVSTLELGDSALYLCASSLGTATYGYTFGSGTRLTVV.

The gene calls are TRBV2 and TRBJ2-7. This CDR3 has 13 residues. Germline values: CDR1 SNHLY, CDR2 FYNNEI. The CDR3 is CASKDLGVSEQYF.

This chain uses TRBV20-1 with TRBJ2-3; TCRdb gives TRBD1 as the D gene, but with no DNA this cannot be confirmed. The germline V gene encodes CDR1 DFQATT and CDR2 SNEGSKA (reference sequence). This CDR3 has 14 amino acids. This chain's CDR3 is CSARWAGSTDTQYF.

V usage is TRBV29-1 and J usage is TRBJ2-7; TCRdb selects TRBD1, and the lack of DNA leaves this call unchecked. This CDR3 has 13 amino acids. In germline, CDR1 is SQVTM, CDR2 ANQGSEA. The CDR3 protein is CSAVRGQNYEQYF.

The genes are TRBV6-2 or TRBV6-3 and TRBJ2-2. Germline V gives CDR1 MNHEY, CDR2 SVGEGT. This CDR3 is built from 13 residues. CDR3 residues: CASSQLTTGELFF.

This chain uses TRBV5-1 with TRBJ2-7; TCRdb returns TRBD2, unconfirmable since there is no DNA. From germline, CDR1 is SGHRS and CDR2 YFSETQ. This CDR3 has 15 amino acids. The CDR3 spells CASRMSGGDSYEQYF. Filled out from reference TRBV5-1 and TRBJ2-7, the complete variable domain reads KAGVTQTPRYLIKTRGQQVTLSCSPISGHRSVSWYQQTPGQGLQFLFEYFSETQRNKGNFPGRFSGRQFSNSRSEMNVSTLELGDSALYLCASRMSGGDSYEQYFGPGTRLTVT.

The rearrangement uses TRBV4-1 and TRBJ2-2; TCRdb proposes TRBD1, but this gene call is untestable without DNA. The length of the CDR3 is 17 residues. Germline V gene lookup returns CDR1 MGHRA and CDR2 YSYEKL. The CDR3 is CASSQDPFRQFTGELFF.

This chain joins TRBV18 and TRBJ1-4; TCRdb calls TRBD1, which cannot be checked without DNA. The germline V gene encodes CDR1 KGHSH and CDR2 LQKENI. This CDR3 contains 15 residues. The CDR3 sequence: CASSPLRGEDEKLFF. Using reference TRBV18 and TRBJ1-4 for the parts outside the CDR3, the full variable domain is NAGVMQNPRHLVRRRGQEARLRCSPMKGHSHVYWYRQLPEEGLKFMVYLQKENIIDESGMPKERFSAEFPKEGPSILRIQQVVRGDSAAYFCASSPLRGEDEKLFFGSGTQLSVL.

The J gene is TRBJ1-5, the V gene TRBV12-5. Per the germline V gene, CDR1 is LGHNT and CDR2 is FRNRAP. The CDR3 has 17 residues. The CDR3: CASGLVMDPTGNQPQHF.

This chain connects TRBV4-3 to TRBJ2-1; the TCRdb D gene call, TRBD2, has no DNA to confirm it. Germline CDR1 reads LGHNA; CDR2 reads YSLEER. The CDR3 covers 17 residues. CDR3 region: CASSQDRWLAGYNEQFF.

The chain combines TRBV7-2 with TRBJ2-3; the D call of TRBD1 rests on TCRdb alone, since no DNA is present to check it. The CDR3 sequence is 14 residues long. CDR1 and CDR2 from the germline V gene are SGHTA and FQGNSA. CDR3 sequence reads: CASSLGGFSDTQYF. Complete variable domain (other parts from reference TRBV7-2 and TRBJ2-3): GAGVSQSPSNKVTEKGKDVELRCDPISGHTALYWYRQSLGQGLEFLIYFQGNSAPDKSGLPSDRFSAERTGGSVSTLTIQRTQQEDSAVYLCASSLGGFSDTQYFGPGTRLTVL.

The CDR3 spells CASSQDTGLAGGPDTQYF. The V call is TRBV4-3, the J call TRBJ2-3; TCRdb picks TRBD2, but there is no DNA to check that call. Germline CDR1 and CDR2: LGHNA and YSLEER. The CDR3 totals 18 residues.

This chain uses TRBV29-1 with TRBJ2-4; TCRdb's D call of TRBD1 is untestable without DNA. The CDR3 runs 13 residues. CDR1 and CDR2 from the germline V gene are SQVTM and ANQGSEA. The CDR3 reads CSVAGPEGDIQYF.